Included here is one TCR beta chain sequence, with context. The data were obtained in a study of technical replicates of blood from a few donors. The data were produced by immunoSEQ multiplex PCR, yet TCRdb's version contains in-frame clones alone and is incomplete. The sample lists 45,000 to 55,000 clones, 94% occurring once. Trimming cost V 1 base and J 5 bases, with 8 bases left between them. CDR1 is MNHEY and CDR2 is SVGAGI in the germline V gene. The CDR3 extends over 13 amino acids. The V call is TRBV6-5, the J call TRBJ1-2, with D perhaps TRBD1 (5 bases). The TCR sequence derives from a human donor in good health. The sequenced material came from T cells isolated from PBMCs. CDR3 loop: CASSYYQGYGYTF. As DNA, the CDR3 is TGTGCCAGCAGTTACTATCAGGGATATGGCTACACCTTC.